This T cell receptor (beta chain) is from a study of regulatory T cells in long-lasting Graves disease. Worth noting for this clonotype: Its cognate antigen is unknown.

Arm-PCR with iRepertoire HTBI primers amplified the CDR3 regions for these TCR beta libraries. MiXCR, run by TCRdb on the multiplex PCR reads, gives a single entry per CDR3 protein. The sample carries 600,000 to 650,000 distinct CDR3 sequences, 15% to 20% recorded once. V was shortened by 4 bases and J by 4 bases, with 10 bases between the two germline ends. The CDR3 sequence is 13 residues long. The germline V gene encodes CDR1 LGHNA and CDR2 YNFKEQ. The time point was: newly diagnosed GD, antithyroid drugs for less than 3 months. PBMC RNA was the source of the TCR library. Whole-study findings and limits: Accuracy was perhaps lowered by the small sample size.

These same data were also listed under a study on T cells in Graves' hyperthyroidism and ophthalmopathy. That paper adds: The definition of stable Graves' hyperthyroidism was no ophthalmopathy progression within 18 months. An initial round of RT-PCR targeting the TCR CDR3 relied on the HTBI primer set.

This receptor was identified in a woman in her twenties or thirties with Graves disease. Source: peripheral blood mononuclear cells (PBMCs), taken at new diagnosis, from a patient treated with antithyroid drugs. V usage is TRBV4-2 and J usage is TRBJ1-1; D uncertain. The CDR3 loop reads CASSLPSITEAFF. CDR3 nucleotides: TGTGCCAGCAGCCTCCCGAGCATCACTGAAGCTTTCTTT.